A selection of T cell receptor beta chains follows, all from one sample in a study of early T cells in non-severe SARS-CoV-2 infection. One entry per CDR3 protein, called by TCRdb with MiXCR from the 5' RACE reads. This sample has 45,000 to 60,000 distinct CDR3 sequences; less than 9.5% occur once, and the top ten carry about 3.7%. Sample: whole blood. The receptors derive from an adult who was a healthcare worker with PCR-confirmed SARS-CoV-2 infection or an uninfected control (not recorded which). Both conserved end residues are part of each CDR3. Each record gives: J gene, clone size, D gene, V gene, CDR3 DNA, CDR3 protein. A D gene is named only where the DNA matches it firmly. Only some rows state a clone size, as once, few, many or a class for expanded clones.

TRBJ2-3	many	TRBD1	TRBV20-1	TGCAGTGCTAGATCGACAGGGGAGGCAGATACGCAGTATTTT	CSARSTGEADTQYF
TRBJ1-1	few	TRBD1	TRBV18	TGTGCCAGTATATCCGGGACAGCGAACACTGAAGCTTTCTTT	CASISGTANTEAFF
TRBJ2-1	few	-	TRBV3-1	TGTGCCAGCAGCCAAGATCTGACAGAAACTAAATACAATGAGCAGTTCTTC	CASSQDLTETKYNEQFF
TRBJ2-3	many	TRBD2	TRBV11-2	TGTGCCAGCAGCTTAGCGGGAGGGCCGAATACGCAGTATTTT	CASSLAGGPNTQYF
TRBJ2-7	-	-	TRBV12-2	TGTGCAAGTCGCTCCGGACTAGCGGGAGAGATAAGGGCCTACGAGCAGTACTTC	CASRSGLAGEIRAYEQYF
TRBJ1-1	few	-	TRBV20-1	TGCAGTGCTAGCGGTGGATGGACTGAAGCTTTCTTT	CSASGGWTEAFF
TRBJ2-1	many	-	TRBV5-6	TGTGCCAGCAGCCTGACCTCCTACAATGAGCAGTTCTTC	CASSLTSYNEQFF
TRBJ1-1	many	TRBD1	TRBV10-2	TGCGCCAGCAGGGACAGGGGACCCTTGAACACTGAAGCTTTCTTT	CASRDRGPLNTEAFF
TRBJ2-4	many	-	TRBV25-1	TGTGCCAGCAGTGAAGGAAGGGACATTCAGTACTTC	CASSEGRDIQYF
TRBJ1-2	few	-	TRBV20-1	TGCAGTGCTAGAGATGTCCAGGGATATTATGGCTACACCTTC	CSARDVQGYYGYTF
TRBJ2-1	many	-	TRBV7-3	TGTGCCAGCAGCTTAGGCAATGAGCAGTTCTTC	CASSLGNEQFF